These 29 T cell receptor beta chains originate from one sample sequenced in a study of blood T cell repertoires in COVID-19. Here immunoSEQ multiplex PCR was the method, and the copy in TCRdb shows in-frame clones only, minus some. Of roughly 150,000 clones detected, about four fifths appear once; the ten largest clones hold roughly 3.4%. What was sequenced was PBMCs or T cells enriched from blood (not recorded which). These receptors were obtained from a woman aged 60-75 years who had recovered from COVID-19.

The chain recombines TRBV3-1 (or the pseudogene TRBV3-2) with TRBJ2-3; weak D call: TRBD1 (6 bases). CDR3 size: 15 residues. Germline CDR1 reads LGHDT; CDR2 reads YNNKEL (reference sequence). The V gene lost 2 bases and the J gene lost 4 bases, with 13 bases spanning the gap. CDR3 amino acids: CASSQSAGAPDTQYF. CDR3 nucleotides: TGTGCCAGCAGCCAATCGGCAGGGGCCCCAGATACGCAGTATTTT.

V and J are TRBV5-1 and TRBJ2-2, with D possibly matching TRBD1 (5 bases). Per the germline V gene, CDR1 is SGHRS and CDR2 is YFSETQ. The CDR3 sequence is 15 residues long. Trimming left V 0 bases short and J 0 bases short, with 6 bases between. The CDR3 spells CASSLGTPNTGELFF. The CDR3 bases are TGCGCCAGCAGCTTGGGGACACCGAACACCGGGGAGCTGTTTTTT.

This rearrangement joins TRBV5-6 to TRBJ1-2; unclear D gene. Trimming shortened V by 5 bases and J by 2 bases, and 10 bases separated the two germline ends. This CDR3 is 13 amino acids long. Germline V gene data show CDR1 as SGHDT and CDR2 as YYEEEE. The CDR3 here is CASRYEGNYGYTF. CDR3 sequence (DNA): TGTGCCAGCAGGTACGAGGGCAACTATGGCTACACCTTC.

V is TRBV11-2 and J is TRBJ2-1; 9 bases map to TRBD1. This CDR3 is built from 14 residues. V was clipped by 3 bases and J by 7 bases; unmatched bases: 4. CDR1 and CDR2 from the germline V gene are SGHAT and FQNNGV. The CDR3 coding sequence is TGTGCCAGCAGCTTCGGGACAGGGATGAATGAGCAGTTCTTC. This sequence encodes CASSFGTGMNEQFF.

This clone has only a few counts. This chain uses TRBV5-1 with TRBJ1-2, with 12 bases aligning to TRBD1. V lost 4 bases and J lost 8; bases outside the gene matches: 12. Germline CDR1 is SGHRS and CDR2 is YFSETQ. This CDR3 is built from 16 residues. The CDR3 DNA reads as TGCGCCAGCAGCCCTCAAACGGGACAGGGGGCGCAGGGCTACACCTTC. Protein sequence: CASSPQTGQGAQGYTF.

The chain uses TRBV19 and TRBJ2-3, with D perhaps TRBD2 (6 bases). The CDR3 runs 15 residues. With 5 bases removed from V and 1 base from J, the gap between germline ends came to 13 bases. From germline, CDR1 is LNHDA and CDR2 SQIVND (reference sequence). Here the CDR3 DNA reads TGTGCCAGTAGTCCCCTAGCGATCGGCACAGATACGCAGTATTTT. It yields the protein CASSPLAIGTDTQYF.

As regards this clone: At one end, the junction sequence differs from germline, possibly due to a read error. The chain carries TRBV3-1 (or the pseudogene TRBV3-2) and TRBJ2-5; 9 positions agree with TRBD2. Germline V gene data show CDR1 as LGHDT and CDR2 as YNNKEL (reference sequence). This CDR3 has 14 amino acids. The chain's CDR3 is CASNQGLASETQYF. The CDR3 bases are TGTGCCAGCAACCAAGGACTAGCGTCAGAGACCCAGTACTTC.

This chain links TRBV12-3 or TRBV12-4 with TRBJ1-2; D possibly corresponds to TRBD1 (5 bases). CDR3 length: 13 amino acids. Trimming pared 3 bases from V and 8 bases from J, leaving 13 bases between. CDR3 nucleotides: TGTGCCAGCAGTTTCTCCAGGGTGGGAGGCTACACCTTC. Encoded protein: CASSFSRVGGYTF.

This clone was counted a few times. This chain connects TRBV5-1 to TRBJ2-7; 15 positions match TRBD2. With 5 bases clipped from V and 6 bases from J, the junction kept 15 bases outside the gene matches. Per the germline V gene, CDR1 is SGHRS and CDR2 is YFSETQ. This CDR3 comprises 18 residues. The CDR3 spells CASSVRTSGGAGLSEQYF. CDR3 nucleotide sequence: TGCGCCAGCAGTGTGAGGACTAGCGGGGGGGCCGGCCTTAGCGAGCAGTACTTC.

This clone was seen just once. The rearrangement links TRBV27 to TRBJ1-2; no clear D gene. The CDR3 contains 15 residues. V lost 1 base and J lost 1, with 10 bases in between. Per the germline V gene, CDR1 is MNHEY and CDR2 is SMNVEV (reference sequence). The CDR3 spells CASSLYFRDNYGYTF. CDR3 DNA sequence: TGTGCCAGCAGTTTATATTTTCGGGATAACTATGGCTACACCTTC.

The rearrangement links TRBV5-5 to TRBJ2-7; TRBD1 might be the D (6 bases). Trimming took off 4 bases at V and 1 base at J, with 18 bases between the two ends. Germline loops: CDR1 SGHKS, CDR2 YYEKEE (reference sequence). This CDR3 contains 16 residues. For the CDR3, the DNA is TGTGCCAGCAGCCCTTCTCCAGGGGAGCCTTCCTACGAGCAGTACTTC. This encodes CASSPSPGEPSYEQYF.

Points on this clone: Compared with germline, one end of the junction differs, possibly owing to a read error. CDR3 sequence (DNA): TGTGCCGGCAGGAGCACCGGGGAGCTGTTTTTT. Amino acid sequence: CAGRSTGELFF. The rearrangement uses TRBV12-3 or TRBV12-4 and TRBJ2-2, with D unclear. The CDR3 sequence is 11 residues long.

Only a few counts were recorded for this clone. The chain recombines TRBV30 with TRBJ1-1, with unresolved D. The V end was cut by 5 bases, the J end by 4 bases, with 8 bases between. This CDR3 has 11 residues. Looked up from germline, CDR1 is GTSNPN and CDR2 is SVGIG (reference sequence). CDR3 DNA sequence: TGTGCCTGGTCCCCGGGCACTGAAGCTTTCTTT. This gives the protein CAWSPGTEAFF.

The rearrangement uses TRBV6-5 and TRBJ1-1, with 7 nucleotides matching TRBD1. The junction had 9 bases not matched to a gene; V was cut back by 2 bases and J by 3 bases. Germline loops: CDR1 MNHEY, CDR2 SVGAGI. The CDR3 runs to 16 residues. The CDR3 DNA reads TGTGCCAGCAGTTACGAAGGGACAGCTCTTTACACTGAAGCTTTCTTT. It yields the protein CASSYEGTALYTEAFF.

This clone was detected once. The CDR3 loop reads CASSQVQGYSYEQYF. The CDR3 DNA follows: TGCGCCAGCAGCCAAGTCCAGGGCTACTCCTACGAGCAGTACTTC. The chain has TRBV4-1 and TRBJ2-7; a possible D gene is TRBD1 (5 bases). The germline CDR1 and CDR2 sequences are MGHRA and YSYEKL. Trimming left V 1 base short and J 0 bases short, with 10 bases between. The CDR3 length is 15 residues.

This clone was detected many times. The chain carries TRBV6-4 and TRBJ2-1, with 9 bases matching TRBD1. There are 14 residues in the CDR3. Trimming at V came to 2 bases and at J to 7 bases, leaving 3 bases not matched to a gene. Germline V lookup: CDR1 MRHNA, CDR2 SNTAGT. CDR3 sequence reads: CASSDGTGLNEQFF. The CDR3 DNA reads as TGTGCCAGCAGTGACGGGACAGGGTTGAATGAGCAGTTCTTC.

The chain is built from TRBV6-5 and TRBJ2-5; the match to TRBD2 covers 9 bases. From germline, CDR1 is MNHEY and CDR2 SVGAGI. V was pared by 1 base and J by 1 base, with 1 base of the junction left unmatched. CDR3 length: 15 residues. CDR3 DNA sequence: TGTGCCAGCAGTTACTTGCGGGGGGGCCAAGAGACCCAGTACTTC. Its protein is CASSYLRGGQETQYF.

The chain links TRBV5-6 to TRBJ1-1; TRBD1 matches 7 bases. CDR1 and CDR2 from the germline V gene are SGHDT and YYEEEE. Trimming removed 3 bases from V and 4 bases from J; junction bases left unmatched: 9. The CDR3 length is 15 residues. In DNA form, the CDR3 reads TGTGCCAGCAGCTCCTTAAGACAGGGAGGCACTGAAGCTTTCTTT. Translating gives CASSSLRQGGTEAFF.

This clone was picked up one time. The V call is TRBV27, the J call TRBJ1-1, with a weak D call TRBD1 (6 bases). The germline V gene encodes CDR1 MNHEY and CDR2 SMNVEV (reference sequence). The V end lost 0 bases, the J end lost 1 base, and 12 bases lay between the germline ends. This CDR3 has 16 amino acids. The CDR3 coding sequence is TGTGCCAGCAGTTTATCCCGACAGGCCTCGAACACTGAAGCTTTCTTT. It yields the protein CASSLSRQASNTEAFF.

This clone was seen repeatedly, ten times or more. The J gene is TRBJ2-4, the V gene TRBV2; 7 nucleotides line up with TRBD2. With 3 bases clipped from V and 0 bases from J, the junction kept 11 bases outside the gene matches. In germline, CDR1 is SNHLY, CDR2 FYNNEI. CDR3 length equals 18 residues. The chain's CDR3 is CASSETSRAELAKNIQYF. The CDR3 DNA sequence: TGTGCCAGCAGTGAGACTAGCAGAGCGGAACTAGCCAAAAACATTCAGTACTTC.

The chain carries TRBV5-6 and TRBJ2-5; TRBD1 agrees at 9 bases. This CDR3 comprises 15 residues. Germline values: CDR1 SGHDT, CDR2 YYEEEE. Trimming cost V 4 bases and J 5 bases; bases outside gene matches: 9. In nucleotides, the CDR3 is TGTGCCAGCAGCAGAACAGGGGGCATCGGGGAGACCCAGTACTTC. Protein sequence: CASSRTGGIGETQYF.

In its sample, this clone was seen a few times. V is TRBV7-2 and J is TRBJ2-4; TRBD2 aligns across 8 bases. V lost 2 bases and J lost 5; bases outside the gene matches: 11. This CDR3 contains 17 residues. Germline-derived CDR1 and CDR2 are SGHTA and FQGNSA. CDR3 bases: TGTGCCAGCAGCTTAACGGCTGGCGGGGGGTCAGAAAACATTCAGTACTTC. This encodes CASSLTAGGGSENIQYF.

This sequence joins TRBV11-2 and TRBJ2-3; D is undetermined. The CDR3 sequence is 14 residues long. Trimming cost V 4 bases and J 0 bases, with 8 bases left between them. CDR1 and CDR2 from the germline V gene are SGHAT and FQNNGV. CDR3 sequence (DNA): TGTGCCAGCAGCTCGCTGACTAGCACAGATACGCAGTATTTT. Protein sequence: CASSSLTSTDTQYF.

The chain carries TRBV4-1 and TRBJ1-5; 10 bases are a match to TRBD1. V shed 4 bases and J 6 bases; nucleotides not matched to a gene: 6. The CDR3 sequence is 15 residues long. Germline V lookup: CDR1 MGHRA, CDR2 YSYEKL. The CDR3 coding sequence is TGCGCCAGCAGCCGGGACAGGGGTATCGCTCAGCCCCAGCATTTT. It encodes CASSRDRGIAQPQHF.

The V and J genes are TRBV27 and TRBJ2-2; a possible D gene is TRBD1 (5 bases). Trimming shortened V by 1 base and J by 5 bases, and 11 bases separated the two germline ends. The CDR3 has 15 residues. The germline gives CDR1 MNHEY, CDR2 SMNVEV (reference sequence). The CDR3, as DNA: TGTGCCAGCAGTTTATTCCCAGGGTTAACCGGGGAGCTGTTTTTT. Translating it yields CASSLFPGLTGELFF.

The chain links TRBV11-2 to TRBJ1-5, with D possibly being TRBD1 (5 bases). Germline V CDR1 and CDR2: SGHAT, FQNNGV. The CDR3 spans 15 residues. V was pared by 3 bases and J by 2 bases, with 11 bases between. The CDR3: CASSLGGARNQPQHF. CDR3 nucleotides: TGTGCCAGCAGCTTGGGAGGGGCGCGCAATCAGCCCCAGCATTTT.

The chain is built from TRBV5-1 and TRBJ1-2, with a possible D match to TRBD1 (5 bases). This CDR3 has 18 amino acids. V lost 4 bases to trimming and J lost 0 bases, with 22 bases between them. Germline CDR1 reads SGHRS; CDR2 reads YFSETQ. CDR3 region: CASSPKGRGEPANYGYTF. The CDR3 DNA reads TGCGCCAGCAGCCCCAAAGGGAGGGGAGAACCGGCTAACTATGGCTACACCTTC. Full variable domain (remainder filled in from reference TRBV5-1 and TRBJ1-2): KAGVTQTPRYLIKTRGQQVTLSCSPISGHRSVSWYQQTPGQGLQFLFEYFSETQRNKGNFPGRFSGRQFSNSRSEMNVSTLELGDSALYLCASSPKGRGEPANYGYTFGSGTRLTVV.

This chain links TRBV7-8 with TRBJ2-2; the match to TRBD2 covers 11 bases. CDR1 is SGHVS, CDR2 FQNEAQ, per germline. V trimming: 2 bases; J trimming: 6 bases; junction bases outside the gene matches: 8. The CDR3 contains 17 residues. For the CDR3, the DNA is TGTGCCAGCAGCTTAAGTGGTAGCGGGGGGGCCCCCGGGGAGCTGTTTTTT. Encoded protein: CASSLSGSGGAPGELFF.

This chain connects TRBV4-1 to TRBJ2-7; D ambiguous. CDR1 is MGHRA and CDR2 is YSYEKL in the germline V gene. V was trimmed by 0 bases and J by 2 bases, leaving 11 bases between them. This CDR3 has 15 amino acids. The CDR3 is CASSQEDTYTYEQYF. DNA of the CDR3: TGCGCCAGCAGCCAAGAAGATACCTATACCTACGAGCAGTACTTC.